The clone carrying this TCR beta chain was recorded a few times. V lost 5 bases to trimming and J lost 7 bases, with 9 bases between them. The CDR3 length is 11 residues. CDR1 and CDR2 (germline): SGHAT, FQNNGV. The sample belongs to a study of blood T cell repertoires in COVID-19. Turning to the study itself: The cDNA or gDNA used as material had been derived from T cells, B-cell-depleted T cells, or PBMCs.

In the study's own analysis: Amplification of reference gene primers was used by the study to estimate nucleated cell counts. Measured with immunoSEQ multiplex PCR; TCRdb has only the in-frame clones, and not every one. That table supplies the V and J calls and clone size; D and trimming were determined from the DNA. The sample records 65,000 to 85,000 clones, roughly 87% being singletons. Sequencing was carried out using peripheral blood. The V and J genes are TRBV11-2 and TRBJ2-7; possibly TRBD1 for D (5 bases). The TCR sequence derives from a woman aged 18 to 35 with acute or convalescent COVID-19. Here the CDR3 reads CASSPGPEQYF. CDR3 nucleotides: TGTGCCAGCAGCCCAGGGCCGGAGCAGTACTTC.